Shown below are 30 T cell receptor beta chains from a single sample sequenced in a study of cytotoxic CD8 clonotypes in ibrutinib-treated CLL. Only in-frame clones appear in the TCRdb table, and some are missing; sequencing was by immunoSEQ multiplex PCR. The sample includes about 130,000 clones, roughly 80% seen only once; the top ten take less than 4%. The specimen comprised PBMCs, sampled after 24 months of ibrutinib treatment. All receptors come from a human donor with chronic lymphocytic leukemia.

The CDR3 bases are TGTGCCAGCACCGAAGGCCTAGCGAGCACAGATACGCAGTATTTT. As protein: CASTEGLASTDTQYF. The chain uses TRBV2 and TRBJ2-3, with D possibly matching TRBD2 (6 bases). Germline values: CDR1 SNHLY, CDR2 FYNNEI. V was trimmed by 7 bases and J by 0 bases, leaving 14 bases between them. The CDR3 runs to 15 residues. The full variable domain, in which reference TRBV2 and TRBJ2-3 provide the parts outside the CDR3, is EPEVTQTPSHQVTQMGQEVILRCVPISNHLYFYWYRQILGQKVEFLVSFYNNEISEKSEIFDDQFSVERPDGSNFTLKIRSTKLEDSAMYFCASTEGLASTDTQYFGPGTRLTVL.

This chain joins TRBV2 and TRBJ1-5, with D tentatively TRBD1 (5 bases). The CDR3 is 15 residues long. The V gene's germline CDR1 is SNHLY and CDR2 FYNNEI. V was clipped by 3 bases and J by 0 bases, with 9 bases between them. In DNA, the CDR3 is TGTGCCAGCAGTGAGTGGGGGAATAGCAATCAGCCCCAGCATTTT. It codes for CASSEWGNSNQPQHF. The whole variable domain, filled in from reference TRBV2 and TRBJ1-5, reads EPEVTQTPSHQVTQMGQEVILRCVPISNHLYFYWYRQILGQKVEFLVSFYNNEISEKSEIFDDQFSVERPDGSNFTLKIRSTKLEDSAMYFCASSEWGNSNQPQHFGDGTRLSIL.

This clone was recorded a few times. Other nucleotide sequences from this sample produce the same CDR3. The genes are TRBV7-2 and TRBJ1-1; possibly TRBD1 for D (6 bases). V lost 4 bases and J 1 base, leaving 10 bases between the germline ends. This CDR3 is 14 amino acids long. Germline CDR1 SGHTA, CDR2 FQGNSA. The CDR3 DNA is TGTGCCAGCAGCTACCAGGACAGGAACACTGAAGCTTTCTTT. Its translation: CASSYQDRNTEAFF.

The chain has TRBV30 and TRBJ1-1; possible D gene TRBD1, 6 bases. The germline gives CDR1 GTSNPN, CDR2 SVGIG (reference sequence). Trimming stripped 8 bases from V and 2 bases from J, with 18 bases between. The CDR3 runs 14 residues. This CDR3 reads CASSPEDSNTEAFF. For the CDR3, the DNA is TGTGCCAGTTCCCCGGAGGACAGCAACACTGAAGCTTTCTTT.

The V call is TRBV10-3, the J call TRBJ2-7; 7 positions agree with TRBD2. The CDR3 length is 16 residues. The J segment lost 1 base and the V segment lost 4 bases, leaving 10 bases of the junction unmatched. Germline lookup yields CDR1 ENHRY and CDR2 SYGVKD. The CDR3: CAISGPPGAGSYEQYF. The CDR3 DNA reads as TGTGCCATCAGTGGGCCCCCTGGAGCGGGATCCTACGAGCAGTACTTC.

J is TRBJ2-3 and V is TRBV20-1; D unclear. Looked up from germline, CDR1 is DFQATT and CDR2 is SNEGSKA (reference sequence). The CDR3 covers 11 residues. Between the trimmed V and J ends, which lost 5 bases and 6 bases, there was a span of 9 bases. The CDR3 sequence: CSARFGDTQYF. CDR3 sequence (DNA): TGCAGTGCTCGGTTCGGGGATACGCAGTATTTT.

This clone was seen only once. The CDR3 spells CASSRHPRTDNTGELFF. The CDR3 region has the DNA TGTGCCAGCAGCCGACACCCACGGACAGATAACACCGGGGAGCTGTTTTTT. The chain joins TRBV7-9 to TRBJ2-2; the D gene is possibly TRBD1 (6 bases). The CDR3 spans 17 residues. Trimming stripped 5 bases from V and 2 bases from J, with 18 bases between. Germline lookup yields CDR1 SEHNR and CDR2 FQNEAQ (reference sequence).

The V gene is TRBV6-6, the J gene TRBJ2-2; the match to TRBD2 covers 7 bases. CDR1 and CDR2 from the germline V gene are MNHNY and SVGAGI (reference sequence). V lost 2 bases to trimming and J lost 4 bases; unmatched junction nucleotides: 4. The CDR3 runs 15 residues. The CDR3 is CASSYPGRVTGELFF. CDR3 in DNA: TGTGCCAGCAGTTACCCGGGGAGGGTCACCGGGGAGCTGTTTTTT.

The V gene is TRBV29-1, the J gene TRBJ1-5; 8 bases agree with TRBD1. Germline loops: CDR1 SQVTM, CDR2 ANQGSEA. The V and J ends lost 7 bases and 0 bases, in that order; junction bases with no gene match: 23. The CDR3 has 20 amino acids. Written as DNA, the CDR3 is TGCAGCGCCCTTCCTATTGGACAGGGTGATCGAAATTATAGCAATCAGCCCCAGCATTTT. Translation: CSALPIGQGDRNYSNQPQHF.

The CDR3 sequence: CASSSGLAGSYGETQYF. The CDR3 bases are TGTGCCAGCAGCTCGGGGCTAGCGGGGAGTTACGGAGAGACCCAGTACTTC. This chain joins TRBV5-6 and TRBJ2-5; 9 nucleotides agree with TRBD2. The CDR3 covers 17 residues. Germline assignment: CDR1 SGHDT and CDR2 YYEEEE. V was pared by 3 bases and J by 4 bases, with 13 bases of the junction left unmatched.

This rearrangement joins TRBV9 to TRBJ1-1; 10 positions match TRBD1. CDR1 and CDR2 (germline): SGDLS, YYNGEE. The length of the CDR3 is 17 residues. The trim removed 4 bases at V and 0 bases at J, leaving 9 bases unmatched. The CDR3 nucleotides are TGTGCCAGCAGCCCCCGGACAGGGGGGACCATGAACACTGAAGCTTTCTTT. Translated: CASSPRTGGTMNTEAFF.

CDR3 residues: CASSHRDRQYF. The CDR3 region has the DNA TGTGCCAGCAGTCACCGGGACAGGCAGTACTTC. This chain uses TRBV27 with TRBJ2-4; 8 bases are a match to TRBD1. The germline CDR1 and CDR2 sequences are MNHEY and SMNVEV (reference sequence). The CDR3 runs 11 residues. V lost 5 bases to trimming and J lost 13 bases; unmatched junction nucleotides: 4.

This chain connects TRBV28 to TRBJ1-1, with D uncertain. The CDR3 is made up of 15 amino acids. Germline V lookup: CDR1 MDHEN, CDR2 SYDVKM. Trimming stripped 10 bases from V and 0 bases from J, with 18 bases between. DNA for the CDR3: TGTGCCACGGGCCTGGGCGGGGTATTGAACACTGAAGCTTTCTTT. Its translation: CATGLGGVLNTEAFF.

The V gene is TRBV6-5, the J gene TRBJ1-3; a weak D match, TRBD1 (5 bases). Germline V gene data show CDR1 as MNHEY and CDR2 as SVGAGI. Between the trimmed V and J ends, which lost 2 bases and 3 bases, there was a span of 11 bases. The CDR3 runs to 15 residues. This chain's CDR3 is CASSYRGTIGNTIYF. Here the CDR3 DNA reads TGTGCCAGCAGTTACCGCGGGACCATTGGAAACACCATATATTTT.

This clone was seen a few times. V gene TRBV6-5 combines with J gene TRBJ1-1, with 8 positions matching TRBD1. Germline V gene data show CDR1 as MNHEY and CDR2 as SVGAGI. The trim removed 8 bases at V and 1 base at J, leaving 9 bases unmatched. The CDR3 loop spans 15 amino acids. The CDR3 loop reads CASLKPTGANTEAFF. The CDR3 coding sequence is TGTGCCAGCTTAAAACCGACAGGGGCGAACACTGAAGCTTTCTTT.

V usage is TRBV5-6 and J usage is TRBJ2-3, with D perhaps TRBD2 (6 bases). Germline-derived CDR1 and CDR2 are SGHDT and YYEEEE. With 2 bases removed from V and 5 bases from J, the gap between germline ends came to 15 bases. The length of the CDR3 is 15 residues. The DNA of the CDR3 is TGTGCCAGCAGCTTAGACCGGGACTGGGGAGATACGCAGTATTTT. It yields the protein CASSLDRDWGDTQYF.

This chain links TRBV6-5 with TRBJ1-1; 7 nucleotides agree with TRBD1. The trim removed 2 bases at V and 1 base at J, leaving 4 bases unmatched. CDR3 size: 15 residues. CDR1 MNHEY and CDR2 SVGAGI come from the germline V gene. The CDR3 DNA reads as TGTGCCAGCAGTTACCTGCCAGGGGGGAACACTGAAGCTTTCTTT. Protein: CASSYLPGGNTEAFF.

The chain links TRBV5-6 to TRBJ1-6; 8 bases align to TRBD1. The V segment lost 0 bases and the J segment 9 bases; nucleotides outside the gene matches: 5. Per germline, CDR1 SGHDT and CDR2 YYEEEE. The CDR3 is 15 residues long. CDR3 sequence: CASSLEQGGGSPLHF. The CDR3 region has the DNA TGTGCCAGCAGCTTGGAACAGGGGGGGGGTTCACCCCTCCACTTT.

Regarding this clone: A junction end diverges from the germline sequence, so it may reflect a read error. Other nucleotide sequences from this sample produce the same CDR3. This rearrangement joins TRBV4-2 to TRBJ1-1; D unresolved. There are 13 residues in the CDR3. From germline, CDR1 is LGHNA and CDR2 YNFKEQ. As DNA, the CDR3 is TGTGCCAGCAGCCAAATAGGATTCACTGAAGCCTTCTTT. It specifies CASSQIGFTEAFF.

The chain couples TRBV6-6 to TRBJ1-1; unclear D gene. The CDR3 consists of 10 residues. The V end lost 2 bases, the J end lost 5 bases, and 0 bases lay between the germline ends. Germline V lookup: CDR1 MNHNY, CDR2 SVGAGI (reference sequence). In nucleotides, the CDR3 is TGTGCCAGCAGTTACACTGAAGCTTTCTTT. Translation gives CASSYTEAFF.

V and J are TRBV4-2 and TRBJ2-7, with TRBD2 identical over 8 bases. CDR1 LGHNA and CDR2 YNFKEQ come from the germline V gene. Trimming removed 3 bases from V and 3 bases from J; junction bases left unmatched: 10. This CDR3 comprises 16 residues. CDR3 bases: TGTGCCAGCAGCCAGCCCGGGCTAGCGGGCTTCTACGAGCAGTACTTC. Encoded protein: CASSQPGLAGFYEQYF.

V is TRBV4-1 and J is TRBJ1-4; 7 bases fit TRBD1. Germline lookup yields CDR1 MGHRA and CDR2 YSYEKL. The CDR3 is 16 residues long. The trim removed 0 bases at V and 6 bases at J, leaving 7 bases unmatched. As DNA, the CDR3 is TGCGCCAGCAGCCAAGAGGGCAGGGGGGTGCATGAAAAACTGTTTTTT. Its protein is CASSQEGRGVHEKLFF.

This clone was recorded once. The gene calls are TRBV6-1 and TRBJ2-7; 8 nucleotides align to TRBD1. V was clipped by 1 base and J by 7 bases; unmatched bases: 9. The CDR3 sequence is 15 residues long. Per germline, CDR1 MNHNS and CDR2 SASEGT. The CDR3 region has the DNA TGTGCCAGCAGTGAAGTTTGGCAGGGGGCCCGGGAGCAGTACTTC. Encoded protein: CASSEVWQGAREQYF.

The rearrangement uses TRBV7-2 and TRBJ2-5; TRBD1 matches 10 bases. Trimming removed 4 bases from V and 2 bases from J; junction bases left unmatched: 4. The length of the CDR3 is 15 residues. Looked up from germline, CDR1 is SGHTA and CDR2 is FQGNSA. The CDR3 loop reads CASSSGQGRQETQYF. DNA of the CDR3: TGTGCCAGCAGCTCGGGACAGGGGCGTCAAGAGACCCAGTACTTC.

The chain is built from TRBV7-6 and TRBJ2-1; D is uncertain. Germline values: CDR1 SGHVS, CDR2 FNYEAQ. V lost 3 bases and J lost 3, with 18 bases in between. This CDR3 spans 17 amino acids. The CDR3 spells CASSFGPSGSLYNEQFF. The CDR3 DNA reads TGTGCCAGCAGCTTTGGCCCCAGTGGGTCCCTCTACAATGAGCAGTTCTTC.

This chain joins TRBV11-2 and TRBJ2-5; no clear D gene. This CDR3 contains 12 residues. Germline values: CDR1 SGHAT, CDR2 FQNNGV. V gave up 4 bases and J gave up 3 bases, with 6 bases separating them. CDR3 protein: CASSYTEETQYF. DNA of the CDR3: TGTGCCAGCAGCTACACAGAAGAGACCCAGTACTTC. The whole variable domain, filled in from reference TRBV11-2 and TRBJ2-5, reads EAGVAQSPRYKIIEKRQSVAFWCNPISGHATLYWYQQILGQGPKLLIQFQNNGVVDDSQLPKDRFSAERLKGVDSTLKIQPAKLEDSAVYLCASSYTEETQYFGPGTRLLVL.

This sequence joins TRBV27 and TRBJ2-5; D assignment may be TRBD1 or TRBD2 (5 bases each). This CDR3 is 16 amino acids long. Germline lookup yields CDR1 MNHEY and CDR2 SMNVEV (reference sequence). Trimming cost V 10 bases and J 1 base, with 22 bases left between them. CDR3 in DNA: TGTGCCACCACACAATTCTCCGGGACGGTCCAAGAGACCCAGTACTTC. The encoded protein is CATTQFSGTVQETQYF.

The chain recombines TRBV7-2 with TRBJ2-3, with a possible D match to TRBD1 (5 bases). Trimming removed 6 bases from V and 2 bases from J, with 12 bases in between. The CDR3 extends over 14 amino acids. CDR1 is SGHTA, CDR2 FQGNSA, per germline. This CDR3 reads CASRQDSYTDTQYF. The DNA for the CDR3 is TGTGCCAGCAGGCAAGACAGTTACACAGATACGCAGTATTTT.

The CDR3 here is CASSFERAGTDTQYF. CDR3 nucleotide sequence: TGTGCCAGCAGCTTCGAACGGGCCGGCACAGATACGCAGTATTTT. The chain uses TRBV7-2 and TRBJ2-3, with unresolved D. The CDR3 runs 15 residues. Trimming shortened V by 3 bases and J by 1 base, and 11 bases separated the two germline ends. Per the germline V gene, CDR1 is SGHTA and CDR2 is FQGNSA.

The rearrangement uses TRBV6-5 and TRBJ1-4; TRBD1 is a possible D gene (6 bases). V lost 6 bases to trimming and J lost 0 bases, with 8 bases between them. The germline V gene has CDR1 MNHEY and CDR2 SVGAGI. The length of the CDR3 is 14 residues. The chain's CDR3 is CASSRTATNEKLFF. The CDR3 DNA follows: TGTGCCAGCAGCCGGACAGCAACTAATGAAAAACTGTTTTTT.